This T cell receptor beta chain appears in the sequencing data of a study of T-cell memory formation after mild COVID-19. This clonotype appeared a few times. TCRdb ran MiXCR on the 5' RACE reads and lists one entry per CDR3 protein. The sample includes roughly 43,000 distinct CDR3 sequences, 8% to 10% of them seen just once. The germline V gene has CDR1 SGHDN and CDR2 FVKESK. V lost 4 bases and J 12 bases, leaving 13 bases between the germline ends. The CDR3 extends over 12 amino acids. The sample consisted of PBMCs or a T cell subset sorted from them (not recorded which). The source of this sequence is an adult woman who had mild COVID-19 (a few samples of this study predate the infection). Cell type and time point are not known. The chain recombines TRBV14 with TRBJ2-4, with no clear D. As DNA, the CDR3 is TGTGCCAGCAGCCCCGACAACAGTCGTCAGTACTTC. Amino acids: CASSPDNSRQYF.